The sample holds many counts of the clone carrying this T cell receptor (beta chain). Antigen: not known. The data derive from a study of prognosis after radiotherapy for stage I lung cancer. Study-level information: In total, fewer than 15 men and a handful of women took part as patients, aged roughly 53 to 85 with a median of roughly 70 years. Study-wide points: In patients receiving stereotactic body radiation therapy, unique TCR clone counts fell afterward, median approximately 10,000 versus 7,000. It was in patients who developed distant metastases that Shannon entropy after stereotactic body radiation therapy was lower.

Multiplex PCR in two rounds served to amplify TCR beta CDR3 from genomic DNA. Every TRBV and TRBJ gene had its own specific primer in first-round PCR. There were universal primers used in the second PCR round. In TCRdb, the multiplex PCR reads were re-called with MiXCR into one record per CDR3 protein. This sample has under 75,000 distinct CDR3 sequences, with 26% found just once. V dropped 0 bases and J dropped 3; count of bases not matched to a gene: 1. This CDR3 has 14 amino acids. Germline CDR1 DFQATT, CDR2 SNEGSKA (reference sequence). The TCR was taken from a donor at least 50 years old with non-small cell lung cancer. The V and J genes are TRBV20-1 and TRBJ1-1; 10 nucleotides line up with TRBD1. The starting material was PBMCs, obtained before or after stereotactic body radiation therapy (not recorded which). The CDR3 sequence: CSARDGTGDTEAFF. The CDR3 nucleotides read TGCAGTGCTAGAGATGGGACAGGGGACACTGAAGCTTTCTTT.